One and the same sample provided the 8 T cell receptor beta chains below, sequenced in a study of shared clonotypes between healthy human individuals. Sequencing used immunoSEQ multiplex PCR; TCRdb keeps in-frame clones, though not all of them. The data hold about 1 million clones, with around 74% observed a single time. The sequencing sample was made of memory CD4+ T cells sorted from blood. Subset indicated: CD45RA-negative fraction. The receptors stem from a man between 18 and 35 years old in good health.

CDR3 loop: CASSSGANTEAFF. The CDR3 nucleotides read TGCGCCAGCAGCTCGGGGGCGAACACTGAAGCTTTCTTT. This chain joins TRBV5-1 and TRBJ1-1, with D possibly TRBD1 on 6 matching bases. This CDR3 has 13 amino acids. Germline CDR1 reads SGHRS; CDR2 reads YFSETQ. V lost 3 bases and J lost 1, with 7 bases in between.

This clone was observed many times. The gene calls are TRBV7-9 and TRBJ1-2; D remains ambiguous. This CDR3 spans 13 amino acids. CDR1 and CDR2 from the germline V gene are SEHNR and FQNEAQ (reference sequence). V was cut by 5 bases and J by 1 base, with 8 bases left in between. CDR3 nucleotide sequence: TGTGCCAGCAGCACCGGGATTAACTATGGCTACACCTTC. This gives the protein CASSTGINYGYTF.

CDR3 region: CASSLNWGNTEAFF. The CDR3 bases are TGTGCCAGCAGCTTAAATTGGGGGAACACTGAAGCTTTCTTT. This rearrangement joins TRBV7-8 to TRBJ1-1; no firm D call. V was cut by 2 bases and J by 1 base, with 8 bases left in between. The CDR3 extends over 14 amino acids. The germline CDR1 and CDR2 sequences are SGHVS and FQNEAQ. Based on the CDR3 plus reference TRBV7-8 and TRBJ1-1, the full variable domain is GAGVSQSPRYKVAKRGQDVALRCDPISGHVSLFWYQQALGQGPEFLTYFQNEAQLDKSGLPSDRFFAERPEGSVSTLKIQRTQQEDSAVYLCASSLNWGNTEAFFGQGTRLTVV.

This clone came up once. The same CDR3 arises from other DNA sequences in this sample as well. The chain carries TRBV5-1 and TRBJ2-2; D possibly corresponds to TRBD2 (6 bases). This CDR3 has 15 amino acids. Trimming cost V 0 bases and J 3 bases, with 9 bases left between them. Germline CDR1 is SGHRS and CDR2 is YFSETQ. CDR3 DNA: TGCGCCAGCAGCTTGGGGAGGGTGCACACCGGGGAGCTGTTTTTT. Protein sequence: CASSLGRVHTGELFF. The full variable domain, rest sourced from reference TRBV5-1 and TRBJ2-2, is KAGVTQTPRYLIKTRGQQVTLSCSPISGHRSVSWYQQTPGQGLQFLFEYFSETQRNKGNFPGRFSGRQFSNSRSEMNVSTLELGDSALYLCASSLGRVHTGELFFGEGSRLTVL.

This rearrangement joins TRBV5-6 to TRBJ2-1; D remains ambiguous. The CDR3 covers 12 residues. Germline V gene data show CDR1 as SGHDT and CDR2 as YYEEEE. Deletions cut 4 bases from V and 6 bases from J, with 8 bases between. The DNA for the CDR3 is TGTGCCAGCAGCAGACAAAGCAATGAGCAGTTCTTC. Its protein is CASSRQSNEQFF.

J is TRBJ2-7 and V is TRBV7-3; 10 bases line up with TRBD1. V was clipped by 4 bases and J by 4 bases; unmatched bases: 1. CDR3 length: 13 residues. Germline loops: CDR1 SGHTA, CDR2 FQGTGA. CDR3 sequence reads: CASSSDRGYEQYF. CDR3 sequence (DNA): TGTGCCAGCAGCTCGGACAGGGGGTACGAGCAGTACTTC. The entire variable domain, with the rest obtained from reference TRBV7-3 and TRBJ2-7, is as follows: GAGVSQTPSNKVTEKGKYVELRCDPISGHTALYWYRQSLGQGPEFLIYFQGTGAADDSGLPNDRFFAVRPEGSVSTLKIQRTERGDSAVYLCASSSDRGYEQYFGPGTRLTVT.

About this clone: This could be a read error, since a much larger clone is one nucleotide away. This chain joins TRBV21-1 and TRBJ2-7. TRBV21-1 is noted as a pseudogene. The CDR3 has 11 residues. The CDR3 is CASSLYHEQYF. Here the CDR3 DNA reads TGTGCCAGCAGCTTATACCACGAGCAGTACTTC.

The chain recombines TRBV2 with TRBJ1-2; D is unresolved. The germline V gene encodes CDR1 SNHLY and CDR2 FYNNEI. The CDR3 is 11 residues long. V was clipped by 1 base and J by 8 bases, with 5 bases between them. The CDR3 here is CASSEGGGYTF. CDR3 DNA: TGTGCCAGCAGTGAAGGTGGGGGCTACACCTTC.